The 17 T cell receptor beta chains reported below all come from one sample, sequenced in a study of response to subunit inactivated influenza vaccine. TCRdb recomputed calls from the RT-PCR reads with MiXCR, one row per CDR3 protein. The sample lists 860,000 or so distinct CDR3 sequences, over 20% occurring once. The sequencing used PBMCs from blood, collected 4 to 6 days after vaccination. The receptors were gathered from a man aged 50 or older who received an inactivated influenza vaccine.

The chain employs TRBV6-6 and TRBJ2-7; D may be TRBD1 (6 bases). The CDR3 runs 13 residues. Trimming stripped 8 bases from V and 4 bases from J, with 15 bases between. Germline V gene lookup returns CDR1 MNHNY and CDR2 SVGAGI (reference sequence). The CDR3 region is CASRDTLFYEQYF. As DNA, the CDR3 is TGTGCCAGCCGGGACACCTTATTTTACGAGCAGTACTTC.

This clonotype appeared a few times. For the CDR3, the DNA is TGTGCCAGCAGCGTAATGATGGGAGCGGGGGCGGATGAGCAGTACTTC. Translating it yields CASSVMMGAGADEQYF. The chain recombines TRBV9 with TRBJ2-7, with 8 bases identical to TRBD2. V was pared by 1 base and J by 7 bases, with 13 bases of the junction left unmatched. The CDR3 contains 16 residues. Germline CDR1 reads SGDLS; CDR2 reads YYNGEE.

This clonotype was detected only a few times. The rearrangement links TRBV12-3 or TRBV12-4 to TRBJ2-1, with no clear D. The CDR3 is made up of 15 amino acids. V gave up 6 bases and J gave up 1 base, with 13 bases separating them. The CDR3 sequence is CASRYDVVSYNEQFF. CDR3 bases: TGTGCCAGCAGATACGACGTGGTGTCCTACAATGAGCAGTTCTTC.

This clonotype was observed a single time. The CDR3 here is CASSLYFGARETQYF. CDR3 DNA: TGCGCCAGCAGCTTGTATTTCGGGGCCCGGGAGACCCAGTACTTC. V gene TRBV5-1 combines with J gene TRBJ2-5; D is tentatively TRBD1 or TRBD2 (5 bases each). CDR1 and CDR2 (germline): SGHRS, YFSETQ. The CDR3 is 15 amino acids. V shed 1 base and J shed 5 bases, with 15 bases lying between them.

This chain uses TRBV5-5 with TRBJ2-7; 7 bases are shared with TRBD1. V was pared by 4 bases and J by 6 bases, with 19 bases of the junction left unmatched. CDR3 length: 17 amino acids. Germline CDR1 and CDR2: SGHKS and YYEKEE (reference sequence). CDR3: CASSTRSGTETLSEQYF. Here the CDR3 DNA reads TGTGCCAGCAGCACCCGATCTGGGACAGAAACCCTCAGCGAGCAGTACTTC.

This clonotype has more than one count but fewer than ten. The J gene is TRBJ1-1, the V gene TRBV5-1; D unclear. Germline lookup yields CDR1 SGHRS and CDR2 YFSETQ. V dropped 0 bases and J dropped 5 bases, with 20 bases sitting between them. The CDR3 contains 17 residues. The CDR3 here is CASSLAGPELGGTEAFF. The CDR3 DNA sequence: TGCGCCAGCAGCTTGGCCGGACCCGAACTCGGAGGGACTGAAGCTTTCTTT.

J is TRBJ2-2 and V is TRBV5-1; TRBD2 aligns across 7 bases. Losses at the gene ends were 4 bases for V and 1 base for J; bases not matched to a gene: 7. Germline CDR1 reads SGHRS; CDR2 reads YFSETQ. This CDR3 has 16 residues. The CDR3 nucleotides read TGCGCCAGCAGCGGCGGCGCTAGCGGGAACACCGGGGAGCTGTTTTTT. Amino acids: CASSGGASGNTGELFF.

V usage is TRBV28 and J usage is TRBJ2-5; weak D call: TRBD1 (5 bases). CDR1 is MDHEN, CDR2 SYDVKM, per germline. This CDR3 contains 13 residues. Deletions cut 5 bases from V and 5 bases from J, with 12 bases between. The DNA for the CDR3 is TGTGCCAGCAGTCCGACAGCGCGGGAGACCCAGTACTTC. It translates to CASSPTARETQYF.

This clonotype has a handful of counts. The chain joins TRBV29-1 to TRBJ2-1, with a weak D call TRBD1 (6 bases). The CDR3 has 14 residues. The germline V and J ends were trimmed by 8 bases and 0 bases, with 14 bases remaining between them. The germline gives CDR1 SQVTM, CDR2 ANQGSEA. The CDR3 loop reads CSTVGGDSYNEQFF. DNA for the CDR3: TGCAGCACAGTAGGGGGTGACTCCTACAATGAGCAGTTCTTC.

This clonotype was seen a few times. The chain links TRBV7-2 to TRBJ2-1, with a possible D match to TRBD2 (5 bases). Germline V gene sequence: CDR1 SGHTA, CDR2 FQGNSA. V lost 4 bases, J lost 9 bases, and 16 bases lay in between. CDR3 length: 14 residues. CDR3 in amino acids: CASSSRGGSGEQFF. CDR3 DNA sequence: TGTGCCAGCAGCTCGCGCGGCGGGTCGGGTGAGCAGTTCTTC.

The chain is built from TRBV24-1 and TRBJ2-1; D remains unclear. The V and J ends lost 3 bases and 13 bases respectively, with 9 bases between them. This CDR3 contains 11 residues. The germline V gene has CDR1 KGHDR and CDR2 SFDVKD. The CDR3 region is CATSDLNQQFF. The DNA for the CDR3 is TGTGCCACCAGTGATCTCAATCAACAGTTCTTC.

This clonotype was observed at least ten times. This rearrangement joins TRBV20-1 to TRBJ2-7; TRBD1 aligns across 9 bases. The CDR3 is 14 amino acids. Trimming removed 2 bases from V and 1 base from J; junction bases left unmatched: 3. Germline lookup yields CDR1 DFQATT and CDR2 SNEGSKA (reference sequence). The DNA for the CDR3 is TGCAGTGCTAGATCGACAGGGGGTTCCTACGAGCAGTACTTC. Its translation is CSARSTGGSYEQYF.

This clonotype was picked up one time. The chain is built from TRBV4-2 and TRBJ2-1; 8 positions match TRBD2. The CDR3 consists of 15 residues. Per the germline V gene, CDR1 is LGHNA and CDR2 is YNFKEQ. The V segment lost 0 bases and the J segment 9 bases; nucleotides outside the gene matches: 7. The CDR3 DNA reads TGTGCCAGCAGCCAAGATCCGGGAGGGAATACTGAGCAGTTCTTC. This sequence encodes CASSQDPGGNTEQFF.

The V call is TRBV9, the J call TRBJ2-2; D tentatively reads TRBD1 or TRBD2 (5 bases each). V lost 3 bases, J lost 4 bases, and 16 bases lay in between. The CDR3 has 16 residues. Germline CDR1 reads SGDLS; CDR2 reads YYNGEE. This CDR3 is CASSGLRGESTGELFF. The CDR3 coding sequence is TGTGCCAGCAGCGGCCTAAGGGGAGAGAGCACCGGGGAGCTGTTTTTT.

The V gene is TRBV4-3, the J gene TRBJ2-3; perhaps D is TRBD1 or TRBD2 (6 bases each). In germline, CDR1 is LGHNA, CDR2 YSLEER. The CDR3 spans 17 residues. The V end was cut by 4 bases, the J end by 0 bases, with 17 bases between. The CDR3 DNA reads TGCGCCAGCAGCCGCTCGGGGGCCCCCGTTAGCACAGATACGCAGTATTTT. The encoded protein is CASSRSGAPVSTDTQYF.

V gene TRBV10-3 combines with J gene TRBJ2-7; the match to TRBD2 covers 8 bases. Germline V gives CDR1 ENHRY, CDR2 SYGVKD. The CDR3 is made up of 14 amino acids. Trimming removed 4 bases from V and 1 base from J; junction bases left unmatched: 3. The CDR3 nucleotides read TGTGCCATCAGTGCCTCTAGCGGGTCCTACGAGCAGTACTTC. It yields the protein CAISASSGSYEQYF.

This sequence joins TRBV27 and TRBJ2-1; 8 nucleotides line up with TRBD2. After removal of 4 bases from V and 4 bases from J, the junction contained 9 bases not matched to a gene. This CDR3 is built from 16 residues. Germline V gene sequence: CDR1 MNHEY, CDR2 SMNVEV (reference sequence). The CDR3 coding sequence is TGTGCCAGCAGTTCTCCCTCGGGGGGGCCGTACAATGAGCAGTTCTTC. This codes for CASSSPSGGPYNEQFF.